One sample yielded the 10 T cell receptor beta chains listed below, sequenced in a study of blood T cell repertoires in COVID-19 (dated by TCRdb to 2020 to 2022). To prepare the library, the immunoSEQ multiplex PCR assay was applied. In TCRdb, the immuneACCESS table is reduced to in-frame sequences with V and J assigned. These tables do not hold every clone; where another copy was compared, an unresolved V gene accounts for under half, and the others remain unexplained. The sample table holds some 250,000 clones, of which around 83% were seen once. The biggest ten clones account for 3% to 4% of the sample. Sequenced input: peripheral blood. These receptors all stem from a woman between 18 and 30 years old with acute or convalescent COVID-19.

Turning to this clone: Different DNA sequences within this sample yield the same CDR3. This rearrangement joins TRBV27 to TRBJ2-7, with 11 nucleotides matching TRBD2. CDR3 length equals 16 residues. The J segment lost 4 bases and the V segment lost 4 bases, leaving 9 bases of the junction unmatched. The germline CDR1 and CDR2 sequences are MNHEY and SMNVEV (reference sequence). DNA for the CDR3: TGTGCCAGCAGTTCTCTAACTAGCGGGAGCTCTTACGAGCAGTACTTC. This encodes CASSSLTSGSSYEQYF.

This chain links TRBV24-1 with TRBJ2-5, with 7 bases lining up with TRBD2. This CDR3 has 12 amino acids. The germline gives CDR1 KGHDR, CDR2 SFDVKD. J was trimmed by 14 bases and V by 2 bases; bases with no gene match: 7. The CDR3: CATSDSWEGVYF. In DNA form, the CDR3 reads TGTGCCACCAGTGATTCGTGGGAGGGCGTTTACTTC.

This rearrangement joins TRBV4-3 to TRBJ1-2, with 8 bases aligning to TRBD1. Germline-derived CDR1 and CDR2 are LGHNA and YSLEER. This CDR3 contains 18 residues. Unmatched junction bases numbered 14, after V lost 0 bases and J lost 5 bases. This CDR3 reads CASSQDRGLTTVDYGYTF. The CDR3 region has the DNA TGCGCCAGCAGCCAAGACAGGGGGCTAACCACCGTGGATTATGGCTACACCTTC.

This clone was seen a few times. DNA for the CDR3: TGCAGCGTTCGGTTTCAGGAGAACACTGAAGCTTTCTTT. Translated, it gives CSVRFQENTEAFF. The chain has TRBV29-1 and TRBJ1-1; D uncertain. The length of the CDR3 is 13 residues. V was shortened by 5 bases and J by 1 base, with 11 bases between the two germline ends. The germline V gene encodes CDR1 SQVTM and CDR2 ANQGSEA.

V and J are TRBV2 and TRBJ2-7; 9 nucleotides line up with TRBD1. Germline values: CDR1 SNHLY, CDR2 FYNNEI. The CDR3 spans 16 residues. V shed 3 bases, J shed 3 bases, and the junction held 9 bases outside the gene matches. In DNA, the CDR3 is TGTGCCAGCAGTGACCCGGGACAGGGCGTGTTCTACGAGCAGTACTTC. The encoded protein is CASSDPGQGVFYEQYF.

This clone showed up many times. V and J are TRBV10-3 and TRBJ2-7; 7 bases are a match to TRBD2. The CDR3 has 15 residues. Germline V gene data show CDR1 as ENHRY and CDR2 as SYGVKD. With 5 bases clipped from V and 4 bases from J, the junction kept 11 bases outside the gene matches. The CDR3 region is CAISLWEGPAYEQYF. The DNA of the CDR3 is TGTGCCATCAGTCTCTGGGAGGGGCCAGCGTACGAGCAGTACTTC.

The J gene is TRBJ1-1, the V gene TRBV13, with 9 bases aligning to TRBD1. The length of the CDR3 is 15 residues. Trimming at V came to 6 bases and at J to 4 bases, leaving 9 bases not matched to a gene. In germline, CDR1 is PRHDT, CDR2 FYEKMQ (reference sequence). CDR3 amino acids: CASRAGTGSPTEAFF. For the CDR3, the DNA is TGTGCCAGCAGAGCCGGGACAGGGAGTCCCACTGAAGCTTTCTTT.

The chain has TRBV6-5 and TRBJ1-6; TRBD1 matches at 8 bases. Germline values: CDR1 MNHEY, CDR2 SVGAGI. This CDR3 contains 14 residues. V trimming: 7 bases; J trimming: 7 bases; junction bases outside the gene matches: 6. CDR3 DNA: TGTGCCAGCAACACACAGGGGGGGAATTCACCCCTCCACTTT. As protein: CASNTQGGNSPLHF.

This clone occurred once. This chain joins TRBV30 and TRBJ1-5; 8 bases are shared with TRBD1. The CDR3 sequence is 12 residues long. CDR1 is GTSNPN, CDR2 SVGIG, per germline (reference sequence). V shed 5 bases and J 4 bases; nucleotides not matched to a gene: 1. The CDR3 loop reads CAWGQGNQPQHF. For the CDR3, the DNA is TGTGCCTGGGGACAGGGTAATCAGCCCCAGCATTTT.

The genes are TRBV2 and TRBJ2-1, with 8 bases aligning to TRBD2. The junction had 1 base not matched to a gene; V was cut back by 6 bases and J by 9 bases. CDR1 SNHLY and CDR2 FYNNEI come from the germline V gene. The CDR3 has 11 residues. The CDR3 nucleotides are TGTGCCAGCAGAGCGGGAGTTGAGCAGTTCTTC. It codes for CASRAGVEQFF.